The 25 T cell receptor beta chains in this list originate from one sample, sequenced in a study of CD8+CD57+ T cells in acquired aplastic anemia. Profiling of TCR beta VDJ combinations and CDR3 sequences used genomic DNA as template. TCRdb recomputed calls from the reads with MiXCR, one row per CDR3 protein. The repertoire holds hundreds of thousands of distinct CDR3 sequences, 65% to 75% seen once, with less than 4% in the top ten. Sequenced: sorted CD4+, CD8+, or CD8+CD57+ T cells (not recorded which) from PBMCs. The receptors shown here come from a human donor in good health, serving as a control.

This clonotype was seen ten or more times. The chain employs TRBV7-2 and TRBJ2-5; 8 nucleotides agree with TRBD2. The V gene's germline CDR1 is SGHTA and CDR2 FQGNSA. Trimming took 5 bases from V and 7 from J; bases not matched to a gene: 12. This CDR3 is built from 15 residues. The CDR3 sequence: CASSPPPRGGGTQYF. In DNA, the CDR3 is TGTGCCAGCAGCCCCCCACCCCGGGGGGGGGGGACCCAGTACTTC.

The gene calls are TRBV7-4 and TRBJ2-7; TRBD2 might be the D (6 bases). V was cut by 2 bases and J by 8 bases, with 19 bases left in between. The V gene's germline CDR1 is SGHVT and CDR2 SQSDAQ. The CDR3 spans 15 residues. In DNA form, the CDR3 reads TGTGCCAGCAGCTTACGCGGGGATCTGAATTACCAGCAGTACTTC. The encoded protein is CASSLRGDLNYQQYF.

A note on this clonotype: Likely a read error: the CDR3 ends without its conserved phenylalanine or tryptophan. The DNA is omitted, as the CDR3 cannot be located on it reliably, and the CDR3 follows TCRdb's listing. This sequence joins TRBV19 and TRBJ1-3; the table's D call of TRBD1 was not tested on the DNA. From its first to its last residue, the CDR3 has 16 amino acids. Looked up from germline, CDR1 is LNHDA and CDR2 is SQIVND (reference sequence). The CDR3 sequence is CASSQRTGQRNEQFFV.

A note on this clonotype: Its ends do not fully match the called genes, so a read error is possible. The chain employs TRBV7-8 and TRBJ1-6; unclear D gene. The CDR3 sequence is 16 residues long. Germline CDR1 reads SGHVS; CDR2 reads FQNEAQ. The CDR3 reads CASSFSAGTSGSLLHF. Written as DNA, the CDR3 is TGTGCCAGCAGCTTTTCCGCGGGCACTAGTGGTTCACTCCTCCACTTT.

About this clonotype: The junction differs from germline at one of its ends, possibly a read error. This sequence joins TRBV7-2 and TRBJ2-1; D assignment may be TRBD1 or TRBD2 (5 bases each). Germline CDR1 and CDR2: SGHTA and FQGNSA. The CDR3 has 15 amino acids. This CDR3 is CASRNRDPPYNVQFF. The CDR3 DNA reads as TGTGCCAGCAGAAATCGGGACCCACCCTACAATGTGCAGTTCTTC.

The chain is built from TRBV7-6 and TRBJ2-7; D unclear. The CDR3 covers 15 residues. CDR1 SGHVS and CDR2 FNYEAQ come from the germline V gene. Trimming took 4 bases from V and 1 from J, leaving 14 bases between them. The CDR3, as DNA: TGTGCCAGCAGCTCTACGCTGCAGCCGTCCTACGAGCAGTACTTC. Amino acid sequence: CASSSTLQPSYEQYF.

V is TRBV15 and J is TRBJ2-7; D is unresolved. Trimming shortened V by 0 bases and J by 3 bases, and 9 bases separated the two germline ends. The CDR3 is made up of 14 amino acids. Germline V gene sequence: CDR1 LNHNV, CDR2 YYDKDF (reference sequence). The CDR3: CATSRDRQSYEQYF. For the CDR3, the DNA is TGTGCCACCAGCAGAGATCGGCAGAGCTACGAGCAGTACTTC.

About this clonotype itself: At one end the junction does not follow the germline gene, possibly because of a read error. The CDR3 DNA is TGTGCCAGCAGCCAAAACTCAAACGGGGATGAAAAACTGTTTTTT. Amino acid sequence: CASSQNSNGDEKLFF. The genes are TRBV5-1 and TRBJ1-4; D remains unclear. The CDR3 contains 15 residues. Germline V gene data show CDR1 as SGHRS and CDR2 as YFSETQ.

This chain connects TRBV2 to TRBJ2-7, with 11 bases matching TRBD2. The CDR3 length is 15 residues. Trimming took 6 bases from V and 1 from J; bases not matched to a gene: 5. Germline V gives CDR1 SNHLY, CDR2 FYNNEI. This CDR3 is CASRELAGGSYEQYF. In DNA form, the CDR3 reads TGTGCCAGCAGGGAGCTAGCGGGGGGTTCCTACGAGCAGTACTTC.

The chain carries TRBV2 and TRBJ2-7; tentatively, D is TRBD2 (6 bases). The CDR3 consists of 11 residues. Trimming removed 6 bases from V and 6 bases from J, with 9 bases in between. Germline V gene data show CDR1 as SNHLY and CDR2 as FYNNEI. This CDR3 reads CASSDGGEQYF. In DNA form, the CDR3 reads TGTGCCAGCAGCGACGGGGGCGAGCAGTACTTC.

This chain joins TRBV7-2 and TRBJ1-6; D may be TRBD1 (6 bases). Germline loops: CDR1 SGHTA, CDR2 FQGNSA. V gave up 4 bases and J gave up 19 bases, with 26 bases separating them. The CDR3 is 15 residues long. CDR3 nucleotides: TGTGCCAGCAGCTCGGGAGGGACAAGGAATTCACCCGTTCACTTT. Its translation is CASSSGGTRNSPVHF. The complete variable domain, with remaining parts taken from reference TRBV7-2 and TRBJ1-6, reads GAGVSQSPSNKVTEKGKDVELRCDPISGHTALYWYRQSLGQGLEFLIYFQGNSAPDKSGLPSDRFSAERTGGSVSTLTIQRTQQEDSAVYLCASSSGGTRNSPVHFGNGTRLTVT.

In this sample, this clonotype turned up once. Here the CDR3 omits its conserved ending phenylalanine or tryptophan, so a read error is the likely source. The limits of the CDR3 on the DNA are not certain, so only TCRdb's listed CDR3 is given. This chain links TRBV7-2 with TRBJ2-1. 12 amino acids form the CDR3, both terminal residues included. The V gene's germline CDR1 is SGHTA and CDR2 FQGNSA. This CDR3 reads CASSLERDGEFL.

The V call is TRBV7-8, the J call TRBJ1-3, with D perhaps matching TRBD1 (6 bases). The V gene lost 5 bases and the J gene lost 2 bases, with 16 bases spanning the gap. The V gene's germline CDR1 is SGHVS and CDR2 FQNEAQ. The CDR3 sequence is 16 residues long. The CDR3 loop reads CASSQGQSEAGNTIYF. CDR3 DNA sequence: TGTGCCAGCAGCCAAGGACAGTCCGAGGCTGGAAACACCATATATTTT.

The chain joins TRBV12-5 to TRBJ2-1; 7 bases align to TRBD2. CDR1 and CDR2 from the germline V gene are LGHNT and FRNRAP. The CDR3 spans 15 residues. The V and J ends lost 9 bases and 3 bases, in that order; junction bases with no gene match: 11. CDR3 region: CASSLDTGGYNEQFF. CDR3 coding DNA: TGTGCTAGCAGCCTGGACACGGGGGGCTACAATGAGCAGTTCTTC.

V is TRBV7-9 and J is TRBJ1-6; maybe TRBD1 (5 bases). Deletions cut 5 bases from V and 9 bases from J, with 29 bases between. The CDR3 totals 19 residues. Germline CDR1 reads SEHNR; CDR2 reads FQNEAQ (reference sequence). CDR3 loop: CASSPPRGAGYTDISPLHF. The CDR3 DNA reads as TGTGCCAGCAGCCCCCCGCGGGGCGCGGGGTACACTGATATTTCACCCCTCCACTTT.

Remarks on this clonotype: This may stem from a read error, because a much larger clone lies one nucleotide away. The chain combines TRBV27 with TRBJ2-3; the D is unclear. CDR1 is MNHEY, CDR2 SMNVEV, per germline (reference sequence). Trimming took off 6 bases at V and 4 bases at J, with 11 bases between the two ends. This CDR3 has 13 amino acids. The CDR3 loop reads CASSCGPADTQYF. The CDR3 DNA is TGTGCCAGCAGCTGTGGCCCAGCAGATACGCAGTATTTT.

This clonotype occurred many times. The chain has TRBV7-3 and TRBJ1-1, with D perhaps TRBD1 (5 bases). Germline V CDR1 and CDR2: SGHTA, FQGTGA. The CDR3 sequence is 14 residues long. Trimming took 5 bases from V and 1 from J, leaving 11 bases between them. This CDR3 reads CASSRGPQNTEAFF. The CDR3 nucleotides read TGTGCCAGCAGCAGGGGACCTCAGAACACTGAAGCTTTCTTT. Looking up the rest from reference TRBV7-3 and TRBJ1-1 gives the full variable domain: GAGVSQTPSNKVTEKGKYVELRCDPISGHTALYWYRQSLGQGPEFLIYFQGTGAADDSGLPNDRFFAVRPEGSVSTLKIQRTERGDSAVYLCASSRGPQNTEAFFGQGTRLTVV.

Concerning this clonotype: The junction shows a germline mismatch at one end, possibly a read error. V is TRBV9 and J is TRBJ2-7; D not resolved. CDR3 length: 13 residues. Germline assignment: CDR1 SGDLS and CDR2 YYNGEE. The DNA for the CDR3 is TGTGCCACCAGCAGAGGTATCGGCTACGAGCAGCACTTC. Its translation is CATSRGIGYEQHF.

This clonotype is a singleton in its sample. The V gene is TRBV7-2, the J gene TRBJ1-6; D perhaps matches TRBD1 (5 bases). The CDR3 covers 14 residues. Germline assignment: CDR1 SGHTA and CDR2 FQGNSA. The V gene lost 4 bases and the J gene lost 13 bases, with 17 bases spanning the gap. The CDR3: CASSSQGGDQPLHF. CDR3 in DNA: TGTGCCAGCAGCTCCCAGGGAGGGGATCAGCCCCTCCACTTT. The full variable domain, completed using reference TRBV7-2 and TRBJ1-6, is GAGVSQSPSNKVTEKGKDVELRCDPISGHTALYWYRQSLGQGLEFLIYFQGNSAPDKSGLPSDRFSAERTGGSVSTLTIQRTQQEDSAVYLCASSSQGGDQPLHFGNGTRLTVT.

Details on this clonotype: Since the CDR3 does not end with the conserved phenylalanine or tryptophan, this likely comes from a read error. No DNA is shown, since the ends of the CDR3 on it are uncertain; the CDR3 is the one TCRdb lists. The chain links TRBV7-2 to TRBJ1-2; the D call TRBD1 from the table was never checked on the DNA. Germline V gives CDR1 SGHTA, CDR2 FQGNSA. The CDR3 is made up of 13 amino acids, end residues included. CDR3: CASSWDRVYGYTY.

The chain combines TRBV27 with TRBJ2-2, with 7 bases that match TRBD1. The CDR3 has 16 amino acids. V shed 4 bases and J 5 bases; nucleotides not matched to a gene: 10. CDR1 and CDR2 (germline): MNHEY, SMNVEV (reference sequence). This CDR3 reads CASSSNRGPETGELFF. The DNA of the CDR3 is TGTGCCAGCAGTTCAAACAGGGGCCCAGAGACCGGGGAGCTGTTTTTT.

The V gene is TRBV20-1, the J gene TRBJ1-6, with D uncertain. In germline, CDR1 is DFQATT, CDR2 SNEGSKA (reference sequence). The V end was cut by 4 bases, the J end by 17 bases, with 18 bases between. The CDR3 spans 12 residues. CDR3 bases: TGCAGTGCTACCCCCCTAGAGGGAGCCATCCACTTT. Translated: CSATPLEGAIHF.

This clonotype was counted many times. The chain has TRBV29-1 and TRBJ1-2; no clear D. The germline V and J ends were trimmed by 5 bases and 0 bases, with 10 bases remaining between them. The CDR3 extends over 13 amino acids. Germline values: CDR1 SQVTM, CDR2 ANQGSEA. CDR3 sequence: CSVRVLANYGYTF. In DNA, the CDR3 is TGCAGCGTTCGAGTCTTAGCTAACTATGGCTACACCTTC.

Notes on this clonotype: Likely a read error: the CDR3 ends without its conserved phenylalanine or tryptophan. It is unclear where the CDR3 begins or ends on the DNA, so no DNA is shown, and the CDR3 is as TCRdb lists it. The V and J genes are TRBV2 and TRBJ2-5; the D segment call TRBD2 is taken from the table without a DNA check. The CDR3 is 15 amino acids in total, end residues counted. Germline assignment: CDR1 SNHLY and CDR2 FYNNEI. The CDR3 here is CASATRKGNQQQQYG.

The rearrangement links TRBV5-8 to TRBJ1-1; no firm D call. This CDR3 contains 14 residues. The germline V and J ends were trimmed by 5 bases and 1 base, with 12 bases remaining between them. Germline V gene sequence: CDR1 SGHTS, CDR2 YDEGEE. This CDR3 is CASSWRSTNTEAFF. The CDR3 nucleotides read TGTGCCAGCAGTTGGAGATCTACGAACACTGAAGCTTTCTTT.